The entry below describes one TCR beta chain. This specimen comes from a study of cytomegalovirus exposure and HLA in healthy donors. The PCR was carried out with 60 Vbeta primers and 13 Jbeta primers. TCRdb's copy holds only in-frame clones and misses some; the assay was immunoSEQ multiplex PCR. The profile shows under 150,000 clones, about four fifths of them singletons. V lost 4 bases, J lost 4 bases, and 6 bases stayed unmatched. In germline, CDR1 is SGHRS, CDR2 YFSETQ. CDR3 length equals 14 residues. J is TRBJ2-7 and V is TRBV5-1; 9 bases are a match to TRBD1. The sequence derives from a woman between 40 and 50 years old in good health and CMV-seropositive. Sequenced material: PBMCs. CDR3 sequence: CASSQRGQGYEQYF. The CDR3 nucleotides read TGCGCCAGCAGCCAACGCGGACAGGGGTACGAGCAGTACTTC.